A single sample is the source of the 11 T cell receptor beta chains below, sequenced in a study of cytomegalovirus exposure and HLA in healthy donors. It was with 60 Vbeta and 13 Jbeta primers that the PCR ran. The assay was immunoSEQ multiplex PCR, and TCRdb's table has in-frame clones only and misses some. Found here are 30,000 to 40,000 clones, 84% of them singletons; the top ten hold around 3.6%. The material sequenced was PBMCs. These receptors were taken from a woman younger than 35 in good health and CMV-seronegative.

In nucleotides, the CDR3 is TGCGCCAGCAGCCTACGACCCGGGACAGGGGATGGCTACACCTTC. It yields the protein CASSLRPGTGDGYTF. V is TRBV4-1 and J is TRBJ1-2, with TRBD1 matching over 10 bases. The germline CDR1 and CDR2 sequences are MGHRA and YSYEKL. The CDR3 runs 15 residues. With V trimmed by 4 bases and J by 6 bases, 8 bases remained unmatched.

On this clone: The junction differs from germline at one of its ends, possibly a read error. The chain has TRBV6-5 and TRBJ1-2; tentatively, D is TRBD1 (5 bases). Germline V gene data show CDR1 as MNHEY and CDR2 as SVGAGI. CDR3 size: 13 residues. CDR3 protein: CASRPRVDYGYPF. The CDR3 DNA follows: TGTGCCAGCAGACCCAGGGTGGACTATGGCTACCCCTTC.

V usage is TRBV9 and J usage is TRBJ1-3, with 7 bases fitting TRBD1. Germline lookup yields CDR1 SGDLS and CDR2 YYNGEE. The CDR3 contains 15 residues. Trimming removed 4 bases from V and 4 bases from J; junction bases left unmatched: 8. The CDR3 loop is CASSKSEGAGNTIYF. The CDR3 DNA reads as TGTGCCAGCAGCAAATCGGAGGGGGCCGGAAACACCATATATTTT.

V and J are TRBV7-2 and TRBJ2-2; tentative D call: TRBD1 (6 bases). V was shortened by 6 bases and J by 1 base, with 9 bases between the two germline ends. CDR1 SGHTA and CDR2 FQGNSA come from the germline V gene. The CDR3 sequence is 14 residues long. The CDR3 is CASSQTGNTGELFF. In DNA, the CDR3 is TGTGCCAGCAGTCAGACAGGGAACACCGGGGAGCTGTTTTTT.

The rearrangement joins TRBV5-6 to TRBJ2-3; tentative D call: TRBD2 (5 bases). The germline V gene has CDR1 SGHDT and CDR2 YYEEEE. The CDR3 extends over 14 amino acids. V gave up 0 bases and J gave up 5 bases, with 10 bases separating them. This CDR3 is CASSLGVAQDTQYF. The DNA for the CDR3 is TGTGCCAGCAGCTTGGGGGTAGCGCAAGATACGCAGTATTTT.

The J gene is TRBJ2-7, the V gene TRBV7-2; 9 nucleotides match TRBD1. The CDR3 spans 14 residues. CDR1 and CDR2 from the germline V gene are SGHTA and FQGNSA. V gave up 6 bases and J gave up 4 bases; unmatched junction bases: 7. The CDR3 DNA follows: TGTGCCAGCAGACGGGGACAGGGTAGTTACGAGCAGTACTTC. It yields the protein CASRRGQGSYEQYF.

The chain has TRBV25-1 and TRBJ2-7; a weak D match, TRBD1 (5 bases). Germline CDR1 and CDR2: MGHDK and SYGVNS. This CDR3 is built from 12 residues. Trimming took 4 bases from V and 4 from J, leaving 8 bases between them. The CDR3 DNA sequence: TGTGCCAGCAGTGCCAGGGAATACGAGCAGTACTTC. It codes for CASSAREYEQYF.

The V and J genes are TRBV4-1 and TRBJ1-2; D gene unclear. The CDR3 length is 16 residues. Germline CDR1 MGHRA, CDR2 YSYEKL. V dropped 0 bases and J dropped 4 bases, with 15 bases sitting between them. The chain's CDR3 is CASSQDAEHPTYGYTF. The CDR3 DNA reads TGCGCCAGCAGCCAAGATGCGGAACATCCCACCTATGGCTACACCTTC.

The chain is built from TRBV19 and TRBJ2-1; tentatively, D is TRBD2 (6 bases). The germline V and J ends were trimmed by 11 bases and 9 bases, with 17 bases remaining between them. The CDR3 consists of 12 residues. The germline V gene encodes CDR1 LNHDA and CDR2 SQIVND (reference sequence). The CDR3 is CAAGTGEGEQFF. The CDR3 nucleotides read TGTGCCGCCGGGACGGGAGAGGGTGAGCAGTTCTTC.

The chain links TRBV29-1 to TRBJ2-1; the match to TRBD1 covers 7 bases. The V gene's germline CDR1 is SQVTM and CDR2 ANQGSEA. The junction had 7 bases not matched to a gene; V was cut back by 5 bases and J by 3 bases. CDR3 length equals 14 residues. CDR3 protein: CSVKYDRDYNEQFF. As DNA, the CDR3 is TGCAGCGTTAAGTACGACAGGGACTACAATGAGCAGTTCTTC.

The V and J genes are TRBV5-8 and TRBJ2-7; 7 nucleotides match TRBD1. The germline gives CDR1 SGHTS, CDR2 YDEGEE. The CDR3 is made up of 15 amino acids. The V gene end was trimmed by 3 bases and the J gene end by 5 bases; junction bases not matched to a gene: 11. The CDR3, as DNA: TGTGCCAGCAGCTCAACCGGCCCGACAGGGAACGAGCAGTACTTC. This gives the protein CASSSTGPTGNEQYF.